This TCR beta chain was obtained from a study of cytomegalovirus exposure and HLA in healthy donors. Overall study findings and caveats: Across donors, presence/absence analyses took sequencing depth to be roughly uniform. It was shown in a later analysis that HLA-associated TCR beta chains were more clonally expanded than other, equally common chains. Whilst most TCR sequences proved rare, a subset of public TCRs occurred across many donors. For most subjects, TCR beta sequences were reported to predict HLA-A and HLA-B alleles with accuracy.

Concerning this clone itself: Its antigen is as yet unknown.

This CDR3 is 15 amino acids long. Trimming took off 2 bases at V and 4 bases at J, with 12 bases between the two ends. Germline V CDR1 and CDR2: WNHNN, SYGVQD (reference sequence). The PCR made use of 60 Vbeta and 13 Jbeta primers. TCRdb's copy holds only in-frame clones and misses some; the assay was immunoSEQ multiplex PCR. The sample shows under 200,000 clones, approximately 86% of them seen only once. The rearrangement links TRBV10-1 to TRBJ2-1; D call uncertain. This receptor was obtained from a woman younger than 45 in good health and CMV-seronegative. The sample was PBMCs. The CDR3 sequence is CASSEALPPYNEQFF. The CDR3 nucleotides read TGCGCCAGCAGTGAGGCGTTACCGCCTTACAATGAGCAGTTCTTC.